This T cell receptor (beta chain) was retrieved from a study of tumor and adjacent non-tumor tissue in lung cancer. Study summary: Patients comprised approximately eleven adenocarcinoma, a couple of squamous cell carcinoma and 1 small cell lung cancer. Overall study results and limits: Top 100 clones took a larger repertoire share in normal lung.

The CDR3 runs 12 residues. Germline V gene lookup returns CDR1 SQVTM and CDR2 ANQGSEA. The library came from three nested PCR rounds adapted from ARM-PCR protocols. TCRdb processed the multiplex PCR reads anew with MiXCR; each CDR3 protein has one entry. The data show over 110,000 distinct CDR3 sequences, about 71% seen once. RNA was extracted from bulk tissue without any cell sorting. On this clonotype itself: What it binds is unknown. Being one base from a much bigger clone, this may be a read error.

This clonotype was sampled from a man in his fifties or sixties with small cell lung cancer. V gene TRBV29-1 combines with J gene TRBJ1-4, with 7 bases matching TRBD1. The sequencing sample was made of lung tumor tissue. The CDR3 sequence is CSVETGAGKVFF. CDR3 DNA: TGCAGCGTTGAAACAGGGGCCGGAAAAGTGTTTTTT. The full variable domain, with the rest looked up from reference TRBV29-1 and TRBJ1-4, is SAVISQKPSRDICQRGTSLTIQCQVDSQVTMMFWYRQQPGQSLTLIATANQGSEATYESGFVIDKFPISRPNLTFSTLTVSNMSPEDSSIYLCSVETGAGKVFFGSGTQLSVL.